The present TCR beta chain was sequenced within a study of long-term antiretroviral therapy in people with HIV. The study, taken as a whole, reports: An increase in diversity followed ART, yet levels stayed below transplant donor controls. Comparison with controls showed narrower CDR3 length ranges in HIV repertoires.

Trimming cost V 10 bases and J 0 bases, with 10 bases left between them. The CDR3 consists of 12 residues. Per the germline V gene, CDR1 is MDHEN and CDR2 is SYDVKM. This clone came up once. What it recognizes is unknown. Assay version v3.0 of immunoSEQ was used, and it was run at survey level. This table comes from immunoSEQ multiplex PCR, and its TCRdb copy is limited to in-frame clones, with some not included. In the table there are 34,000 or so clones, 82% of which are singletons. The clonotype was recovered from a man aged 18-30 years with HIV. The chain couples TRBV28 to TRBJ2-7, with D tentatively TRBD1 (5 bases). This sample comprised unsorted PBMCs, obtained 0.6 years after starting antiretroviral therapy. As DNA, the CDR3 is TGTGCCACAGGGTGGCCCTCCTACGAGCAGTACTTC. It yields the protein CATGWPSYEQYF.